This TCR beta chain was captured in a study of cytomegalovirus exposure and HLA in healthy donors. General observations from the study: Associated with cytomegalovirus, according to the listing, were around 160 TCR beta chains.

Trimming at V came to 4 bases and at J to 5 bases, leaving 6 bases not matched to a gene. The CDR3 spans 16 residues. From germline, CDR1 is SGHNT and CDR2 YYREEE (reference sequence). For this clone: Its antigen is currently unknown.

Libraries were prepared by immunoSEQ multiplex PCR; TCRdb keeps only in-frame clonotypes and omits some of them. The repertoire holds about 120,000 clones, with approximately 90% as singletons. The specimen sequenced was PBMCs. This chain joins TRBV5-4 and TRBJ2-5, with TRBD2 matching 15 bases. The source is a woman aged 18-29 years in good health and CMV-seropositive. The CDR3 spells CASSQGLAGGGETQYF. CDR3 DNA: TGTGCCAGCAGCCAGGGACTAGCGGGGGGTGGTGAGACCCAGTACTTC.